The 19 T cell receptor beta chains below all came from one sample that was sequenced in a study of blood T cell repertoires in COVID-19. Here immunoSEQ multiplex PCR was the method, and the copy in TCRdb shows in-frame clones only, minus some. The profile covers just under 350,000 clones, with about 90% appearing a single time and under 3.5% taken by the ten largest. The source material was peripheral blood. These receptors were obtained from a woman in her late teens or twenties who had recovered from COVID-19.

The chain joins TRBV19 to TRBJ1-2, with 9 nucleotides matching TRBD1. The V gene end was trimmed by 1 base and the J gene end by 7 bases; junction bases not matched to a gene: 7. The CDR3 extends over 15 amino acids. Germline CDR1 LNHDA, CDR2 SQIVND (reference sequence). CDR3 residues: CASSIVRTGEAGYTF. The DNA of the CDR3 is TGTGCCAGTAGTATAGTTAGGACAGGGGAGGCTGGCTACACCTTC.

With regard to this clone: The sample has other DNA sequences that encode this CDR3 too. The chain has TRBV20-1 and TRBJ2-1; 9 nucleotides agree with TRBD2. J lost 5 bases, V lost 3 bases, and 5 bases had no gene match. Germline V gene data show CDR1 as DFQATT and CDR2 as SNEGSKA (reference sequence). The CDR3 has 14 amino acids. This CDR3 is CSASPSGRNNEQFF. The CDR3 DNA follows: TGCAGTGCTAGTCCGAGCGGGAGGAACAATGAGCAGTTCTTC.

The chain carries TRBV5-4 and TRBJ2-1; D is perhaps TRBD1 (5 bases). Germline V CDR1 and CDR2: SGHNT, YYREEE (reference sequence). The CDR3 sequence is 17 residues long. V lost 4 bases and J lost 3, with 20 bases in between. The CDR3 DNA follows: TGTGCCAGCAGCCCAGGTTTTCAGGACAACATCTACAATGAGCAGTTCTTC. Encoded protein: CASSPGFQDNIYNEQFF.

In its sample, this clone was seen once. The chain links TRBV6-5 to TRBJ1-5; TRBD1 is a possible D gene (5 bases). The CDR3 has 15 residues. The V and J ends lost 4 bases and 5 bases respectively, with 15 bases between them. Germline V gives CDR1 MNHEY, CDR2 SVGAGI. The chain's CDR3 is CASSSSWGDYQPQHF. The CDR3 region has the DNA TGTGCCAGCAGTTCCTCGTGGGGGGACTATCAGCCCCAGCATTTT.

J is TRBJ2-3 and V is TRBV29-1, with 7 positions matching TRBD1. After removal of 5 bases from V and 7 bases from J, the junction contained 15 bases not matched to a gene. Germline V gene sequence: CDR1 SQVTM, CDR2 ANQGSEA. CDR3 size: 15 residues. CDR3 residues: CSVHLADRVGYTQYF. CDR3 sequence (DNA): TGCAGCGTTCATCTCGCAGACAGGGTGGGATATACGCAGTATTTT.

The chain is built from TRBV6-5 and TRBJ1-1; a weak D match, TRBD1 (6 bases). This CDR3 is 14 amino acids long. Trimming cost V 0 bases and J 4 bases, with 9 bases left between them. The germline CDR1 and CDR2 sequences are MNHEY and SVGAGI. CDR3 region: CASSYSGQSTEAFF. The CDR3 nucleotides read TGTGCCAGCAGTTACTCCGGACAGTCCACTGAAGCTTTCTTT.

The genes are TRBV12-3 or TRBV12-4 and TRBJ1-1; D gene ambiguous. The V end was cut by 3 bases, the J end by 8 bases, with 7 bases between. CDR3 length: 11 residues. The CDR3 nucleotides are TGTGCCAGCAGTTTCCTTGGCGAAGCTTTCTTT. It specifies CASSFLGEAFF.

The V and J genes are TRBV5-1 and TRBJ2-3, with unresolved D. V was pared by 0 bases and J by 0 bases, with 5 bases between. The CDR3 has 14 residues. Per the germline V gene, CDR1 is SGHRS and CDR2 is YFSETQ. The DNA of the CDR3 is TGCGCCAGCAGCTTGGCGTTTAGCACAGATACGCAGTATTTT. Its protein is CASSLAFSTDTQYF.

The genes are TRBV5-4 and TRBJ2-5, with 13 bases fitting TRBD2. V dropped 3 bases and J dropped 2; count of bases not matched to a gene: 4. The CDR3 is 16 amino acids. Germline V lookup: CDR1 SGHNT, CDR2 YYREEE (reference sequence). Here the CDR3 reads CASSSKGLAGQETQYF. The CDR3 coding sequence is TGTGCCAGCAGCTCAAAGGGACTAGCGGGACAAGAGACCCAGTACTTC.

The chain has TRBV7-2 and TRBJ1-2; D is ambiguous. Germline lookup yields CDR1 SGHTA and CDR2 FQGNSA. This CDR3 has 15 amino acids. Trimming removed 2 bases from V and 0 bases from J, with 10 bases in between. The CDR3 spells CASSLSSISNYGYTF. The CDR3 region has the DNA TGTGCCAGCAGCTTAAGCTCAATTTCTAACTATGGCTACACCTTC.

This clone was recorded a few times. The V gene is TRBV7-9, the J gene TRBJ2-5, with 9 bases fitting TRBD2. Losses at the gene ends were 5 bases for V and 5 bases for J; bases not matched to a gene: 3. Germline V gene data show CDR1 as SEHNR and CDR2 as FQNEAQ (reference sequence). This CDR3 is 13 amino acids long. In DNA form, the CDR3 reads TGTGCCAGCAGCAAAGGACTAGCGGAGACCCAGTACTTC. It translates to CASSKGLAETQYF.

This rearrangement joins TRBV4-1 to TRBJ2-7; D remains unclear. This CDR3 has 16 amino acids. Trimming left V 1 base short and J 3 bases short, with 16 bases between. Germline CDR1 MGHRA, CDR2 YSYEKL. DNA for the CDR3: TGCGCCAGCAGCCAAGTTGAAGTAAAACGACTCTACGAGCAGTACGTC. It specifies CASSQVEVKRLYEQYV.

The rearrangement links TRBV19 to TRBJ1-1; possibly TRBD1 for D (5 bases). V lost 4 bases, J lost 0 bases, and 15 bases lay in between. There are 16 residues in the CDR3. Germline CDR1 reads LNHDA; CDR2 reads SQIVND (reference sequence). The CDR3 bases are TGTGCCAGTAGTAAACCAACGACAGCCATGAACACTGAAGCTTTCTTT. This sequence encodes CASSKPTTAMNTEAFF. The whole variable domain, filled in from reference TRBV19 and TRBJ1-1, reads DGGITQSPKYLFRKEGQNVTLSCEQNLNHDAMYWYRQDPGQGLRLIYYSQIVNDFQKGDIAEGYSVSREKKESFPLTVTSAQKNPTAFYLCASSKPTTAMNTEAFFGQGTRLTVV.

The chain couples TRBV11-3 to TRBJ2-3; D is ambiguous. Trimming pared 1 base from V and 6 bases from J, leaving 2 bases between. The germline V gene has CDR1 SGHNT and CDR2 YENEEA. This CDR3 is 11 amino acids long. CDR3 sequence (DNA): TGTGCCAGCAGCTTAGCGGATACGCAGTATTTT. This gives the protein CASSLADTQYF.

This chain links TRBV27 with TRBJ1-5, with D tentatively TRBD1 (5 bases). Germline V gene data show CDR1 as MNHEY and CDR2 as SMNVEV (reference sequence). This CDR3 has 13 residues. Trimming stripped 10 bases from V and 6 bases from J, with 16 bases between. CDR3 DNA: TGTGCCACTGCTTCGGACACGTTTCAGCCCCAGCATTTT. Its translation: CATASDTFQPQHF.

This rearrangement joins TRBV6-5 to TRBJ1-5, with TRBD1 matching over 8 bases. The CDR3 has 13 residues. Losses at the gene ends were 6 bases for V and 4 bases for J; bases not matched to a gene: 2. Germline values: CDR1 MNHEY, CDR2 SVGAGI. The CDR3 reads CASRRQGNQPQHF. The CDR3 DNA reads TGTGCCAGCAGGAGACAGGGGAATCAGCCCCAGCATTTT.

The chain employs TRBV7-2 and TRBJ2-1; 7 positions match TRBD2. This CDR3 region has 16 residues. Losses at the gene ends were 3 bases for V and 1 base for J; bases not matched to a gene: 6. The germline CDR1 and CDR2 sequences are SGHTA and FQGNSA. The CDR3 DNA is TGTGCCAGCAGCTTCAGCGGGGAGTTGTCCTACAATGAGCAGTTCTTC. Amino acids: CASSFSGELSYNEQFF.

The chain employs TRBV5-6 and TRBJ2-3, with 12 bases that match TRBD1. The CDR3 is 16 amino acids. V was clipped by 2 bases and J by 3 bases; unmatched bases: 4. Germline lookup yields CDR1 SGHDT and CDR2 YYEEEE. CDR3 protein: CASSFGTGGATDTQYF. CDR3 in DNA: TGTGCCAGCAGCTTCGGGACAGGGGGCGCGACAGATACGCAGTATTTT.

V is TRBV5-1 and J is TRBJ2-3; 11 nucleotides line up with TRBD2. Germline V lookup: CDR1 SGHRS, CDR2 YFSETQ. Trimming at V came to 1 base and at J to 3 bases, leaving 7 bases not matched to a gene. This CDR3 region has 17 residues. This chain's CDR3 is CASSLSDLAGGTDTQYF. The CDR3 DNA sequence: TGCGCCAGCAGCTTGTCCGACCTAGCGGGAGGAACAGATACGCAGTATTTT.